The 10 T cell receptor beta chains in this list originate from one sample, sequenced in a study of CD8 T cells in ankylosing spondylitis. TCRdb used MiXCR to reprocess the 5' RACE reads, holding one entry per CDR3 protein. The sample lists more than 30,000 distinct CDR3 sequences, 8% to 13% occurring once. The specimen was synovial fluid, either unsorted or a sorted T cell fraction (not recorded which). Source of these receptors: a male donor with ankylosing spondylitis.

The chain joins TRBV7-2 to TRBJ2-7; 8 bases agree with TRBD2. V trimming: 5 bases; J trimming: 4 bases; junction bases outside the gene matches: 16. The CDR3 is 17 amino acids. Per the germline V gene, CDR1 is SGHTA and CDR2 is FQGNSA. CDR3 DNA sequence: TGTGCCAGCAGCCGAAACCCCCCCGGGGCGGGGGGATACGAGCAGTACTTC. Protein sequence: CASSRNPPGAGGYEQYF.

Of note for this clonotype: A much larger clone differs by one base, so this may be a read error. This is likely a read error, given that the CDR3 carries no conserved phenylalanine or tryptophan at its end. The J gene is TRBJ2-7, the V gene TRBV20-1; 9 bases line up with TRBD2. Per the germline V gene, CDR1 is DFQATT and CDR2 is SNEGSKA (reference sequence). V gave up 6 bases and J gave up 3 bases; unmatched junction bases: 6. This CDR3 contains 13 residues. In DNA, the CDR3 is TGCAGTGCGATAGCGGGAGCTGTCTACGAGCAGTACATC. This sequence encodes CSAIAGAVYEQYI.

The chain has TRBV2 and TRBJ2-6; 10 bases match TRBD1. V shed 3 bases and J 2 bases; nucleotides not matched to a gene: 1. The CDR3 is made up of 16 amino acids. Germline CDR1 SNHLY, CDR2 FYNNEI. The CDR3 DNA reads as TGTGCCAGCAGTGAGACAGGGGGCGCTGGGGCCAACGTCCTGACTTTC. Amino acid sequence: CASSETGGAGANVLTF.

This clonotype was counted ten times or more. The genes are TRBV20-1 and TRBJ2-3; D remains ambiguous. CDR3 length equals 14 residues. Trimming stripped 3 bases from V and 2 bases from J, with 12 bases between. Germline loops: CDR1 DFQATT, CDR2 SNEGSKA (reference sequence). The CDR3, as DNA: TGCAGTGCTAGCGGTGGCGATATCACAGATACGCAGTATTTT. Translation gives CSASGGDITDTQYF.

This clonotype showed up many times. The J gene is TRBJ1-2, the V gene TRBV28; D remains ambiguous. Trimming pared 3 bases from V and 5 bases from J, leaving 10 bases between. The CDR3 contains 13 residues. Per germline, CDR1 MDHEN and CDR2 SYDVKM. The CDR3 DNA sequence: TGTGCCAGCAGTTTCCGGGGAGGTTATGGCTACACCTTC. Translated: CASSFRGGYGYTF.

A note on this clonotype: This clone may be a read error of a much larger clone one base away. The chain has TRBV10-2 and TRBJ2-1; D unresolved. The germline V and J ends were trimmed by 8 bases and 9 bases, with 23 bases remaining between them. The CDR3 runs 15 residues. In germline, CDR1 is WSHSY, CDR2 SAAADI. The CDR3 nucleotides are TGCGCCAGCGGAGAAAGCGTCCCTCCCCCCAGTGAGCAGTTCTTC. As protein: CASGESVPPPSEQFF.

This clonotype has at least ten counts. This chain links TRBV15 with TRBJ1-5, with D unclear. V was cut by 0 bases and J by 3 bases, with 6 bases left in between. The CDR3 contains 14 residues. CDR1 and CDR2 (germline): LNHNV, YYDKDF (reference sequence). The DNA of the CDR3 is TGTGCCACCAGCAGAGATGGAGTCAATCAGCCCCAGCATTTT. Amino acids: CATSRDGVNQPQHF.

This clonotype was picked up a small number of times. CDR3 amino acids: CASSQSRGGVTEAFF. The CDR3 DNA follows: TGCGCCAGCAGCCAATCTAGAGGGGGGGTCACTGAAGCTTTCTTT. V gene TRBV4-1 combines with J gene TRBJ1-1, with D maybe TRBD1 (6 bases). The CDR3 consists of 15 residues. The germline V gene has CDR1 MGHRA and CDR2 YSYEKL. Between the trimmed V and J ends, which lost 2 bases and 4 bases, there was a span of 14 bases.

J is TRBJ2-3 and V is TRBV27; D gene ambiguous. The germline V gene encodes CDR1 MNHEY and CDR2 SMNVEV (reference sequence). The CDR3 has 13 amino acids. Trimming cost V 4 bases and J 1 base, with 6 bases left between them. For the CDR3, the DNA is TGTGCCAGCAGTTCCCTCGGCACAGATACGCAGTATTTT. It encodes CASSSLGTDTQYF.

This clonotype was picked up a small number of times. The chain links TRBV10-3 to TRBJ1-2; possibly TRBD1 for D (6 bases). The V end lost 7 bases, the J end lost 0 bases, and 9 bases lay between the germline ends. CDR3 size: 13 residues. Germline CDR1 and CDR2: ENHRY and SYGVKD. In nucleotides, the CDR3 is TGTGCCATCACCGCAGGGGCTAACTATGGCTACACCTTC. It encodes CAITAGANYGYTF.